Shown below are 13 T cell receptor beta chains from a single sample sequenced in a study of post-analysis software for immune sequencing data. Study findings and constraints: Included in a set of 5 or 6 TRBV segments more frequent in patients than controls were TRBV5-6, TRBV5-1 and TRBV20-1.

These receptors lack a known antigen. Prepared TCR beta cDNA libraries contained unique molecular identifiers. TCRdb re-called the PCR reads through MiXCR, storing one row per CDR3 protein. This sample has 820,000 or so distinct CDR3 sequences; approximately 53% occur once, and the top ten carry under 6%. Sequenced material: blood. The origin of the receptors is a girl aged 10 to 17 with multiple sclerosis.

This sequence joins TRBV6-5 and TRBJ2-7, with D uncertain. Germline CDR1 and CDR2: MNHEY and SVGAGI. Trimming took 8 bases from V and 3 from J, leaving 8 bases between them. This CDR3 is 11 amino acids long. The CDR3: CASASNYEQYF. For the CDR3, the DNA is TGTGCCAGCGCGAGCAACTACGAGCAGTACTTC.

CDR3 DNA: TGTGCCAGCAGCTTTGAGCGGCTTTCACCCCTCCACTTT. Translation: CASSFERLSPLHF. The chain employs TRBV7-9 and TRBJ1-6; no reliable D call. CDR1 SEHNR and CDR2 FQNEAQ come from the germline V gene (reference sequence). Trimming removed 3 bases from V and 9 bases from J, with 9 bases in between. The CDR3 runs to 13 residues.

The V gene is TRBV5-1, the J gene TRBJ2-1; D ambiguous. V gave up 4 bases and J gave up 12 bases, with 14 bases separating them. The CDR3 runs to 12 residues. Looked up from germline, CDR1 is SGHRS and CDR2 is YFSETQ. The CDR3 bases are TGCGCCAGCAGCGGGCAGAGAATGTCGCAGTTCTTC. Protein: CASSGQRMSQFF.

This clonotype was picked up a small number of times. This chain uses TRBV5-4 with TRBJ2-7; a possible D gene is TRBD2 (6 bases). Germline V CDR1 and CDR2: SGHNT, YYREEE (reference sequence). The CDR3 contains 15 residues. V was clipped by 0 bases and J by 3 bases, with 13 bases between them. The CDR3 bases are TGTGCCAGCAGCTTGGAACGGGACTCCCTCTACGAGCAGTACTTC. The encoded protein is CASSLERDSLYEQYF.

This clonotype was seen more than once but under ten times. The CDR3 bases are TGTGCCACCAGCAACGAGGGGTCCCGCCAAGAGACCCAGTACTTC. It specifies CATSNEGSRQETQYF. The chain couples TRBV15 to TRBJ2-5; perhaps D is TRBD1 or TRBD2 (5 bases each). Germline CDR1 and CDR2: LNHNV and YYDKDF (reference sequence). V was cut by 4 bases and J by 1 base, with 13 bases left in between. This CDR3 is 15 amino acids long.

The chain uses TRBV5-1 and TRBJ1-1; 7 nucleotides match TRBD1. The ends lost 4 bases at V and 5 bases at J; junction bases unmatched: 8. The CDR3 is 14 residues long. Germline lookup yields CDR1 SGHRS and CDR2 YFSETQ. The CDR3 DNA follows: TGCGCCAGCAGCCTCAGGGGGAGGAGGACTGAAGCTTTCTTT. Its protein product is CASSLRGRRTEAFF. The variable domain in full, completed from reference TRBV5-1 and TRBJ1-1, reads KAGVTQTPRYLIKTRGQQVTLSCSPISGHRSVSWYQQTPGQGLQFLFEYFSETQRNKGNFPGRFSGRQFSNSRSEMNVSTLELGDSALYLCASSLRGRRTEAFFGQGTRLTVV.

This clonotype showed up just a few times. This chain links TRBV7-3 with TRBJ1-2, with unresolved D. The V gene's germline CDR1 is SGHTA and CDR2 FQGTGA. This CDR3 region has 14 residues. The V gene lost 2 bases and the J gene lost 2 bases, with 9 bases spanning the gap. This chain's CDR3 is CASSLSVGNYGYTF. In nucleotides, the CDR3 is TGTGCCAGCAGCTTATCGGTCGGGAACTATGGCTACACCTTC.

This sequence joins TRBV6-6 and TRBJ2-3, with D maybe TRBD1 (6 bases). Between the trimmed V and J ends, which lost 6 bases and 4 bases, there was a span of 14 bases. CDR1 MNHNY and CDR2 SVGAGI come from the germline V gene (reference sequence). The CDR3 length is 14 residues. This CDR3 is CASSLDSLADTQYF. The CDR3 DNA reads as TGTGCCAGCAGCTTGGACAGCTTGGCAGATACGCAGTATTTT.

This clonotype was seen more than once but under ten times. The chain has TRBV18 and TRBJ2-1; perhaps TRBD2 as D (5 bases). Germline V gene data show CDR1 as KGHSH and CDR2 as LQKENI. This CDR3 spans 13 amino acids. Trimming shortened V by 3 bases and J by 10 bases, and 13 bases separated the two germline ends. The CDR3 region is CASSPLRGSEQFF. The CDR3 DNA is TGTGCCAGCTCACCCCTTCGGGGTAGCGAGCAGTTCTTC.

J is TRBJ2-7 and V is TRBV29-1; D perhaps matches TRBD1 (6 bases). CDR3 length: 16 residues. CDR1 and CDR2 (germline): SQVTM, ANQGSEA. The V gene lost 4 bases and the J gene lost 1 base, with 20 bases spanning the gap. CDR3 nucleotide sequence: TGCAGCGTTGGGCCACGGAGACAGGCCCTTTCCTACGAGCAGTACTTC. Encoded protein: CSVGPRRQALSYEQYF.

The genes are TRBV7-2 and TRBJ2-7; the D call may be TRBD1 or TRBD2 (6 bases each). TRBJ2-5 explains the end of the DNA better; the J call may be wrong. CDR1 and CDR2 (germline): SGHTA, FQGNSA. CDR3 length: 16 amino acids. In DNA, the CDR3 is TGTGCCAGCAGCTTAAAGGCAGGGGACTTTGGGGAGACCCAGTACTTC. This sequence encodes CASSLKAGDFGETQYF.

This clonotype was seen a handful of times. CDR3 sequence (DNA): TGCAGCGTTGAAATCAGGGTGTCAGAGACCCAGTACTTC. Its translation: CSVEIRVSETQYF. The chain joins TRBV29-1 to TRBJ2-5; D is possibly TRBD1 (5 bases). The CDR3 spans 13 residues. With 2 bases removed from V and 4 bases from J, the gap between germline ends came to 11 bases. CDR1 and CDR2 (germline): SQVTM, ANQGSEA.

The rearrangement uses TRBV6-6 and TRBJ1-2; possible D gene TRBD1, 6 bases. Germline V gene lookup returns CDR1 MNHNY and CDR2 SVGAGI (reference sequence). Trimming shortened V by 8 bases and J by 6 bases, and 13 bases separated the two germline ends. This CDR3 has 12 amino acids. The CDR3 reads CASHRTVDGYTF. The CDR3, as DNA: TGTGCCAGCCATAGGACAGTCGATGGCTACACCTTC.